Each of the 7 T cell receptor beta chains below was sequenced from the same sample in a study of blood T cells in healthy people across ages. The authors ran a second PCR of 7 to 11 cycles using a sample-barcoded 5' primer and a J-beta primer mix. TCRdb re-derived calls from the 5' RACE reads in MiXCR, one entry per CDR3 protein. The sample consists of about 1,400,000 distinct CDR3 sequences, almost 60% of them appearing once. The specimen was blood. All receptors derive from a man younger than 35 in good health.

The J gene is TRBJ2-7, the V gene TRBV11-2, with D uncertain. Near its end, the DNA agrees better with TRBJ2-5, so the J call may be wrong. This CDR3 contains 17 residues. CDR1 is SGHAT, CDR2 FQNNGV, per germline. The CDR3 bases are TGTGCCAGCAGCTTAGAGTGGCCAGCCGTGCCACTTGGGACCCAGTACTTC. Protein sequence: CASSLEWPAVPLGTQYF.

The V call is TRBV6-5, the J call TRBJ1-2; no clear D. The CDR3 is made up of 15 amino acids. V shed 7 bases and J shed 4 bases, with 19 bases lying between them. Germline assignment: CDR1 MNHEY and CDR2 SVGAGI. The CDR3 loop is CASTPIRLRGYGYTF. In DNA, the CDR3 is TGTGCCAGCACCCCGATTAGACTCCGGGGCTATGGCTACACCTTC.

V and J are TRBV12-3 or TRBV12-4 and TRBJ1-2; D is perhaps TRBD1 (5 bases). The CDR3 extends over 15 amino acids. V was pared by 2 bases and J by 4 bases, with 14 bases between. The CDR3 sequence: CASSLLPGPIYGYTF. The CDR3 DNA reads TGTGCCAGCAGTTTACTCCCAGGGCCCATCTATGGCTACACCTTC.

The chain employs TRBV5-6 and TRBJ2-7; D might be TRBD2 (5 bases). Per the germline V gene, CDR1 is SGHDT and CDR2 is YYEEEE. With 6 bases removed from V and 6 bases from J, the gap between germline ends came to 13 bases. The CDR3 is made up of 12 amino acids. CDR3: CASNMVGSEQYF. CDR3 coding DNA: TGTGCCAGCAACATGGTAGGGAGCGAGCAGTACTTC.

This rearrangement joins TRBV4-1 to TRBJ1-1, with 7 bases fitting TRBD1. V was clipped by 4 bases and J by 6 bases; unmatched bases: 5. The CDR3 has 13 amino acids. Germline V CDR1 and CDR2: MGHRA, YSYEKL. The CDR3 loop reads CASSLTGVPEAFF. The CDR3 DNA is TGCGCCAGCAGCCTAACAGGGGTACCTGAAGCTTTCTTT.

The chain combines TRBV20-1 with TRBJ2-5; TRBD1 matches 10 bases. V lost 0 bases and J lost 5; bases outside the gene matches: 3. Germline CDR1 is DFQATT and CDR2 is SNEGSKA (reference sequence). This CDR3 spans 14 amino acids. The CDR3 is CSARDDRGPETQYF. In DNA, the CDR3 is TGCAGTGCTAGAGACGACAGGGGGCCGGAGACCCAGTACTTC.

The rearrangement uses TRBV7-6 and TRBJ2-1, with 11 bases lining up with TRBD1. The CDR3 runs to 15 residues. The V gene end was trimmed by 5 bases and the J gene end by 7 bases; junction bases not matched to a gene: 7. Germline V gives CDR1 SGHVS, CDR2 FNYEAQ. Here the CDR3 reads CASSSGQGASNEQFF. In DNA form, the CDR3 reads TGTGCCAGCAGCAGCGGACAGGGGGCAAGTAATGAGCAGTTCTTC.